This TCR beta chain was identified during a study of T cell repertoires in cytomegalovirus infection. Study context: CMV epitopes in the study were HLA-C-restricted (recently identified) and HLA-B-restricted (well studied). The public TCR beta signatures pointed to both CMV infection and matching HLA type.

Overall study results and limits: HLA-C-restricted, CMV-specific TCR beta clonotypes were dominant ex vivo. Carriers of CMV plus the relevant HLA were identified by cumulative public TCR beta family frequency.

This clonotype was detected many times. No antigen is known for it. TCRdb analysed the reads with MiXCR anew, one entry per CDR3 protein. The sample shows about 770,000 distinct CDR3 sequences, 25% to 30% of them seen only once. The CDR3 covers 15 residues. The V end was cut by 0 bases, the J end by 6 bases, with 15 bases between. Germline CDR1 is ENHRY and CDR2 is SYGVKD. The chain recombines TRBV10-3 with TRBJ2-7; D gene unclear. The material sequenced was cultured CD8+ T cells from PBMCs, taken from culture after CMV antigen stimulation. The clonotype comes from a human donor in good health (CMV status not recorded). Some clones in this sample may be carry-over from other donors' samples. The CDR3 sequence: CAISESGFIASEQYF. Here the CDR3 DNA reads TGTGCCATCAGTGAGTCCGGCTTTATTGCGTCCGAGCAGTACTTC.